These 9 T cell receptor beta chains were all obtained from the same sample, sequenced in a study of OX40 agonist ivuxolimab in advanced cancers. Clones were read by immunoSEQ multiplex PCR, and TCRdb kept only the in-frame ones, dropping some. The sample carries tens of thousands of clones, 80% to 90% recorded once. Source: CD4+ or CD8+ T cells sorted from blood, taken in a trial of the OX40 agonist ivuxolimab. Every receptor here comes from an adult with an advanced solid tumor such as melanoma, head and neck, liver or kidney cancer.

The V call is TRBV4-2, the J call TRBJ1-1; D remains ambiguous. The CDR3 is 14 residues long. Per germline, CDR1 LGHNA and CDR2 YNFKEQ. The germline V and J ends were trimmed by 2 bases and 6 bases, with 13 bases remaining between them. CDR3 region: CASSQPGSFAEAFF. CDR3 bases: TGTGCCAGCAGCCAACCCGGGAGTTTCGCTGAAGCTTTCTTT.

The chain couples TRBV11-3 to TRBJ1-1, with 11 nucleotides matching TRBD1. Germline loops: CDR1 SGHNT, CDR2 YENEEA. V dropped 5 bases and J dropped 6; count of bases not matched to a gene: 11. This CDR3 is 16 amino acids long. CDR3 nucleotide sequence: TGTGCCAGCAGCCCGCGGGACAGGGGGGGGAGGGCTGAAGCTTTCTTT. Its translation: CASSPRDRGGRAEAFF.

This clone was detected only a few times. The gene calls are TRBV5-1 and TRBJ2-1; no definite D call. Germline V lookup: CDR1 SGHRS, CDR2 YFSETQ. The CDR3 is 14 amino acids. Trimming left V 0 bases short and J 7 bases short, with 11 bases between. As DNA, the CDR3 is TGCGCCAGCAGCTTGGCTCCCTCCAGAAATGAGCAGTTCTTC. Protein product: CASSLAPSRNEQFF.

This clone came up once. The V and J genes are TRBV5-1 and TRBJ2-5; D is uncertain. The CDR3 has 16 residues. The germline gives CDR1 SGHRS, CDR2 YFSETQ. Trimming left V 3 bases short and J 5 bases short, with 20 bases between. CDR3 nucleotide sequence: TGCGCCAGCAGCTCGATGCCCAATTGGGCCGATGAGACCCAGTACTTC. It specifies CASSSMPNWADETQYF. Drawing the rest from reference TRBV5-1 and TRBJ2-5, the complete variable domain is KAGVTQTPRYLIKTRGQQVTLSCSPISGHRSVSWYQQTPGQGLQFLFEYFSETQRNKGNFPGRFSGRQFSNSRSEMNVSTLELGDSALYLCASSSMPNWADETQYFGPGTRLLVL.

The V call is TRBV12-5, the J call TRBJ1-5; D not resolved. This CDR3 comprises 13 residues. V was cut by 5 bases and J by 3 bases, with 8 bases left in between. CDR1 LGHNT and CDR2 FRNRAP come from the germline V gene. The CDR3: CASGREDNQPQHF. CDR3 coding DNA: TGTGCTAGTGGTCGTGAGGACAATCAGCCCCAGCATTTT.

CDR3 DNA sequence: TGTGCCAGCAGCAAACTTGCCGGGACTAGCGGGAGGGGTAATGAGCAGTTCTTC. It specifies CASSKLAGTSGRGNEQFF. The chain combines TRBV9 with TRBJ2-1; 16 nucleotides match TRBD2. The CDR3 has 18 residues. Trimming cost V 4 bases and J 7 bases; bases outside gene matches: 11. Germline V gene data show CDR1 as SGDLS and CDR2 as YYNGEE.

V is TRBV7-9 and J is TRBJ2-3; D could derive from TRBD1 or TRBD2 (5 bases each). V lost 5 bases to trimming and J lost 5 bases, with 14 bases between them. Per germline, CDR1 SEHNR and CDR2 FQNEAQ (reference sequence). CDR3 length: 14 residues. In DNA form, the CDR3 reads TGTGCCAGCAGCCGCCAGGGAGTCGGAGATACGCAGTATTTT. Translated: CASSRQGVGDTQYF.

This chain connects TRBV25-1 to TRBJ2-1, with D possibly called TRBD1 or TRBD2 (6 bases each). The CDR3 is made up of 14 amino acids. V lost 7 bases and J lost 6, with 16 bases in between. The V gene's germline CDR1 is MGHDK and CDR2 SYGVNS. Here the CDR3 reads CASMGAGIGNEQFF. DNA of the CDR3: TGTGCCAGCATGGGGGCGGGAATAGGCAATGAGCAGTTCTTC.

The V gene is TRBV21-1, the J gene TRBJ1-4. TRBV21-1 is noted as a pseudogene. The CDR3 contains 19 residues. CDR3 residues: CASSKGGFPTGRPYEKLFF. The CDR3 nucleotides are TGTGCCAGCAGCAAAGGAGGATTTCCAACGGGACGGCCTTATGAAAAACTGTTTTTT.